One and the same sample provided the 5 T cell receptor beta chains below, sequenced in a study of T cells after yellow fever vaccination. One entry per CDR3 protein results from TCRdb running MiXCR on the 5' RACE reads. The sample shows some 120,000 distinct CDR3 sequences, 7.4% of them seen only once. The material sequenced was CD4+ T cells sorted from PBMCs, taken more than 8 days after the first yellow fever vaccination. These receptor sequences come from a young man who received the YFV17D yellow fever vaccine.

In this sample, this clonotype turned up many times. The V and J genes are TRBV4-2 and TRBJ2-1; 12 nucleotides match TRBD2. This CDR3 comprises 16 residues. Per the germline V gene, CDR1 is LGHNA and CDR2 is YNFKEQ. J lost 8 bases, V lost 2 bases, and 7 bases had no gene match. The CDR3 DNA reads as TGTGCCAGCAGCCAACGGGCTAGCGGGGGGGCCCATGAGCAGTTCTTC. Translated, it gives CASSQRASGGAHEQFF.

This clonotype was recorded at least ten times. In DNA, the CDR3 is TGTGCCAGCACGCCCACCACAGGGGCCACCGGGGAGCTGTTTTTT. Residues: CASTPTTGATGELFF. The chain recombines TRBV6-5 with TRBJ2-2, with 7 nucleotides matching TRBD1. Trimming at V came to 7 bases and at J to 4 bases, leaving 9 bases not matched to a gene. The V gene's germline CDR1 is MNHEY and CDR2 SVGAGI. The CDR3 runs to 15 residues.

The chain couples TRBV18 to TRBJ2-7, with D tentatively TRBD1 (5 bases). The germline gives CDR1 KGHSH, CDR2 LQKENI. The CDR3 loop spans 14 amino acids. V was trimmed by 6 bases and J by 1 base, leaving 13 bases between them. The CDR3 bases are TGTGCCAGCTCTCCTGACAGCTCTTCCTACGAGCAGTACTTC. Its protein product is CASSPDSSSYEQYF. The full variable domain, its missing parts supplied by reference TRBV18 and TRBJ2-7, is NAGVMQNPRHLVRRRGQEARLRCSPMKGHSHVYWYRQLPEEGLKFMVYLQKENIIDESGMPKERFSAEFPKEGPSILRIQQVVRGDSAAYFCASSPDSSSYEQYFGPGTRLTVT.

As concerns this clonotype: This may stem from a read error, because a much larger clone lies one nucleotide away. The chain has TRBV12-3 or TRBV12-4 and TRBJ2-2, with 11 positions matching TRBD2. J lost 5 bases, V lost 4 bases, and 9 bases had no gene match. This CDR3 is 17 amino acids long. Here the CDR3 DNA reads TGTGCCAGCAGTTGGGCTAGCGGGGGGCATATAACCGGGGAGCTGTTTTTT. Translation gives CASSWASGGHITGELFF.

There are many counts of this clonotype. The rearrangement links TRBV7-9 to TRBJ2-5, with D possibly matching TRBD2 (6 bases). The CDR3 has 14 residues. The germline V and J ends were trimmed by 1 base and 5 bases, with 11 bases remaining between them. Looked up from germline, CDR1 is SEHNR and CDR2 is FQNEAQ (reference sequence). CDR3 coding DNA: TGTGCCAGCAGCTTAGGTGGGGGAGGCGAGACCCAGTACTTC. It translates to CASSLGGGGETQYF.